The next 5 T cell receptor beta chains were all read from a single sample in a study of blood T cell repertoires in COVID-19. The protocol was immunoSEQ multiplex PCR, while the TCRdb copy is restricted to in-frame clones and leaves out a portion. Of 100,000 to 150,000 clones in the sample, 70% to 90% were seen once. Input material: peripheral blood. The receptors were gathered from a woman aged 80 or over with acute or convalescent COVID-19.

The table lists this clone with a count of one. Other DNA sequences in this sample translate to the same CDR3. J is TRBJ1-1 and V is TRBV3-1 (or the pseudogene TRBV3-2); unclear D gene. Trimming stripped 1 base from V and 1 base from J, with 7 bases between. Germline-derived CDR1 and CDR2 are LGHDT and YNNKEL (reference sequence). The length of the CDR3 is 14 residues. As DNA, the CDR3 is TGTGCCAGCAGCCAAGTGTCAGGGAACACTGAAGCTTTCTTT. It is translated as CASSQVSGNTEAFF.

The rearrangement uses TRBV4-2 and TRBJ2-1; TRBD2 is a possible D gene (7 bases). Germline CDR1 and CDR2: LGHNA and YNFKEQ. The germline V and J ends were trimmed by 1 base and 4 bases, with 14 bases remaining between them. The CDR3 has 16 residues. The DNA of the CDR3 is TGTGCCAGCAGCCAAGGGAAGGGGGAGGGGTACAATGAGCAGTTCTTC. Residues: CASSQGKGEGYNEQFF.

The rearrangement uses TRBV6-1 and TRBJ2-1; D is perhaps TRBD1 (5 bases). Germline CDR1 reads MNHNS; CDR2 reads SASEGT. V was cut by 1 base and J by 0 bases, with 10 bases left in between. The CDR3 extends over 16 amino acids. The CDR3 nucleotides are TGTGCCAGCAGTGAAGGGGGCCCGAGCTCCTACAATGAGCAGTTCTTC. Its protein is CASSEGGPSSYNEQFF.

V is TRBV6-5 and J is TRBJ1-5, with 9 bases aligning to TRBD1. The germline V gene encodes CDR1 MNHEY and CDR2 SVGAGI. CDR3 length equals 14 residues. Losses at the gene ends were 6 bases for V and 2 bases for J; bases not matched to a gene: 2. The CDR3 here is CASRWTGGNQPQHF. In DNA, the CDR3 is TGTGCCAGCAGGTGGACAGGGGGCAATCAGCCCCAGCATTTT.

The V call is TRBV5-1, the J call TRBJ2-1, with D possibly TRBD2 on 5 matching bases. The germline gives CDR1 SGHRS, CDR2 YFSETQ. CDR3 size: 13 residues. The germline V and J ends were trimmed by 1 base and 5 bases, with 7 bases remaining between them. The CDR3 region is CASSLWGDNEQFF. CDR3 nucleotide sequence: TGCGCCAGCAGCTTGTGGGGAGACAATGAGCAGTTCTTC.